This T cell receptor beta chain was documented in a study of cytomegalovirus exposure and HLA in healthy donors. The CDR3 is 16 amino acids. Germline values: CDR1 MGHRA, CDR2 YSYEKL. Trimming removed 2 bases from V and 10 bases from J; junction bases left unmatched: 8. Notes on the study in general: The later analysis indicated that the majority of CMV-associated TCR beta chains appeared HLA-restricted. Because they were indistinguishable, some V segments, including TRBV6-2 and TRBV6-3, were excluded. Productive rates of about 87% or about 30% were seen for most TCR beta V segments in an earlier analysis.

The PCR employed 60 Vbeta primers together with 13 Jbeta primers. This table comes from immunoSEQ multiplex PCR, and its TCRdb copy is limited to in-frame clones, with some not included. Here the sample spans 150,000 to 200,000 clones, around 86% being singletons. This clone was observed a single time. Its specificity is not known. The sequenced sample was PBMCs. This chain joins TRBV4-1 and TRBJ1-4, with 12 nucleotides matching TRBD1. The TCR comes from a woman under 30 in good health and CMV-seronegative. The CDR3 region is CASSQPGGDRGRKLFF. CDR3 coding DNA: TGCGCCAGCAGCCAACCGGGGGGGGACAGGGGGCGAAAACTGTTTTTT.